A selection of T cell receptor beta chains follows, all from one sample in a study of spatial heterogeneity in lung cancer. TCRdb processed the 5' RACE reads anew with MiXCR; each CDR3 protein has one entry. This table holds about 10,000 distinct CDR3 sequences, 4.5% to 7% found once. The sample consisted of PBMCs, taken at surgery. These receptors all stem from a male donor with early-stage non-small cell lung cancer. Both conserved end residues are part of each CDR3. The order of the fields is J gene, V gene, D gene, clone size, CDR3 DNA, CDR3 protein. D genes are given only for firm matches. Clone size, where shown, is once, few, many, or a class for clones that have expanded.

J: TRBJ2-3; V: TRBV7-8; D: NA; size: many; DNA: TGTGCCAGCAGCTGGGGAGTTGGCACAGATACGCAGTATTTT; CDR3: CASSWGVGTDTQYF
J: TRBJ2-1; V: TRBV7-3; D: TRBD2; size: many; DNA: TGTGCCAGCAGCTTAACCCCTAGGACTAGCGCGGGTGAGCAGTTCTTC; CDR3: CASSLTPRTSAGEQFF
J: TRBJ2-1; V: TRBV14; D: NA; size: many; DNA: TGTGCCAGCAGCCAAACTCGGAACAATGAGCAGTTCTTC; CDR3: CASSQTRNNEQFF
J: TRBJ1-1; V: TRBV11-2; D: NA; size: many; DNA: TGTGCCAGCAGCCCCCAAGCGCACACTGAAGCTTTCTTT; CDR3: CASSPQAHTEAFF
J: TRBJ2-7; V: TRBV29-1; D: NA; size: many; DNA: TGCAGCGTTTCCGATTCGGGGGAGCAGTACTTC; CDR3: CSVSDSGEQYF
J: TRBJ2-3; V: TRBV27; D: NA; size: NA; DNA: TGTGCCACCCTGAGGGCGGGTTCAGATACGCAGTATTTT; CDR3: CATLRAGSDTQYF
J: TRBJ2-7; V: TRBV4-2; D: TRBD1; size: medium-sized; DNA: TGTGCCAGCAGCTGGGGGACAGGGGCCTACGAGCAGTACTTC; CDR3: CASSWGTGAYEQYF
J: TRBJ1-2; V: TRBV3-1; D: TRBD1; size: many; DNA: TGTGCCAGCAGCCGGGACAGGGAGAACTATGGCTACACCTTC; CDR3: CASSRDRENYGYTF
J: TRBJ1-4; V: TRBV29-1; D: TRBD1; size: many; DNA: TGCAGCGTTGAAGACCGGACAGGGGCTAATGAAAAACTGTTTTTT; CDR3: CSVEDRTGANEKLFF
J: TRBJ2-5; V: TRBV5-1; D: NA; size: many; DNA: TGCGCCAGCAGCTTGGGACGGACGAAAGAGACCCAGTACTTC; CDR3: CASSLGRTKETQYF
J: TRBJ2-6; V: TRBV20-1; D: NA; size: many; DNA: TGCAGTGCTATCGATTGGGACGCTGGGGCCAACGTCCTGACTTTC; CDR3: CSAIDWDAGANVLTF
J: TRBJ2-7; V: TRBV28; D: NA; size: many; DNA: TGTGCCTCTAAGACACCGACCTACGAGCAGTACTTC; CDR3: CASKTPTYEQYF
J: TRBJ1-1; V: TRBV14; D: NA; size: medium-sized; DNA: TGTGCCAGCAGCCAAGCTTGGGGCGGAGGAATGGCTTTCTTT; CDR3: CASSQAWGGGMAFF
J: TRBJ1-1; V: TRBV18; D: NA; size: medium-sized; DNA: TGTGCCAGCTCACCCACCGACTCAACTGAAGCTTTCTTT; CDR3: CASSPTDSTEAFF
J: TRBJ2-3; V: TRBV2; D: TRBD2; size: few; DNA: TGTGCCACCTGGGGGGGAGGAGCAGATACGCAGTATTTT; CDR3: CATWGGGADTQYF
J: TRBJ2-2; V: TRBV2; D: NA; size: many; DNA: TGTGCCAGCAACGCAGGGACCGGGGAGCTGTTTTTT; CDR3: CASNAGTGELFF
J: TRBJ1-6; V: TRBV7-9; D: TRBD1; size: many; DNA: TGTGCCAGCAGCTTCAGGGACAGAGGTTCACCCCTCCACTTT; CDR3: CASSFRDRGSPLHF
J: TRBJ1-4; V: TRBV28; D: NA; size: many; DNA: TGTGCCAGCAAACCACCTCTTACAGATGGTGAAAAACTGTTTTTT; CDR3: CASKPPLTDGEKLFF
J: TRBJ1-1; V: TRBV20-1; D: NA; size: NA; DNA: TGCAGTGCGGCACAGGGCGGAGGATTAAACACTGAAGCTTTCTTT; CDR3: CSAAQGGGLNTEAFF
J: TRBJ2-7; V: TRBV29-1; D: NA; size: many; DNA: TGCAGCGTTGGTGAGGCAGGGGTGGCCTACGAGCAGTACTTC; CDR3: CSVGEAGVAYEQYF
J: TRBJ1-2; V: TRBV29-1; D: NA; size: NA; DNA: TGCAGCGTTGAGGATAACTATGGCTACACCTTC; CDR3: CSVEDNYGYTF
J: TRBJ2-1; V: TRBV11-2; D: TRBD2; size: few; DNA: TGTGCCAGCAGCTTATTGTGGCGGGGGGCCAGGGAGCAGTTCTTC; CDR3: CASSLLWRGAREQFF
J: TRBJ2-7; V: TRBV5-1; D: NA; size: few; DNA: TGCGCCAGCAGCTTTACGGACGGCTCCTACGAGCAGTACTTC; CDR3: CASSFTDGSYEQYF
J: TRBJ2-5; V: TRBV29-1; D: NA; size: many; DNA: TGCAGCGTTGGGACAGCAGAAGAGACCCAGTACTTC; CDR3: CSVGTAEETQYF
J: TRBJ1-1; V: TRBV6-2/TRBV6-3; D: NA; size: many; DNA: TGTGCCAGCGTACAGGGAACTGAAGCTTTCTTT; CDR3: CASVQGTEAFF
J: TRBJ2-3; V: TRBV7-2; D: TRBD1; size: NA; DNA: TGTGCCAGCAGCGTAACAGGGGGCACAGATACGCAGTATTTT; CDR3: CASSVTGGTDTQYF
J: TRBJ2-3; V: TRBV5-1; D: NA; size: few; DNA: TGCGCCAGCAGCTTGGAGGCAGCGGTGGGAGATACGCAGTATTTT; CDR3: CASSLEAAVGDTQYF
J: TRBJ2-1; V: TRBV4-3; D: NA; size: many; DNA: TGCGCCAGCAGCCAAGATGGGGCGGCCTCCTACAATGAGCAGTTCTTC; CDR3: CASSQDGAASYNEQFF
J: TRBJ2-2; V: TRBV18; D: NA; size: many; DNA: TGTGCCAGCTCACCACTTACCGGGGAGCTGTTTTTT; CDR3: CASSPLTGELFF
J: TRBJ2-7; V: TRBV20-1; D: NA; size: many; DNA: TGCAGTGCCCGTAGGGCCGCGGGCTACGAGCAGTACTTC; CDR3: CSARRAAGYEQYF
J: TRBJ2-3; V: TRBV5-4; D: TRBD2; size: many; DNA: TGTGCCAGCAGCTTGGCAGCGGGAGCAGATACGCAGTATTTT; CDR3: CASSLAAGADTQYF
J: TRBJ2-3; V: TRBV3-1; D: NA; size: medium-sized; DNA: TGTGCCAGCAGCCAAAAACGGCTCGATACGCAGTATTTT; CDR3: CASSQKRLDTQYF